This entry concerns a single T cell receptor (beta chain). Antigen: not known. The germline V gene has CDR1 SGHAT and CDR2 FQNNGV. The CDR3 length is 17 residues. The V and J ends lost 1 base and 4 bases, in that order; junction bases with no gene match: 9. In the PCR, 60 Vbeta and 13 Jbeta primers were used. Only in-frame clones appear in the TCRdb table, and some are missing; sequencing was by immunoSEQ multiplex PCR. The sample contains about 120,000 clones, more than 65% of which appear only once. The data were taken from a study of cytomegalovirus exposure and HLA in healthy donors. Study-wide findings and caveats: In most subjects, TCR beta sequences reportedly gave accurate predictions of HLA-A and HLA-B alleles. The authors confirmed in vitro that a few CMV-associated chains were specific for CMV antigens.

The sequencing sample was made of PBMCs. This TCR was sampled from a woman younger than 30 in good health and CMV-seronegative. The V and J genes are TRBV11-2 and TRBJ1-5; TRBD1 agrees at 8 bases. The DNA for the CDR3 is TGTGCCAGCAGCTTAGGAATGGGGACAGGTGTTAATCAGCCCCAGCATTTT. Translated, it gives CASSLGMGTGVNQPQHF.